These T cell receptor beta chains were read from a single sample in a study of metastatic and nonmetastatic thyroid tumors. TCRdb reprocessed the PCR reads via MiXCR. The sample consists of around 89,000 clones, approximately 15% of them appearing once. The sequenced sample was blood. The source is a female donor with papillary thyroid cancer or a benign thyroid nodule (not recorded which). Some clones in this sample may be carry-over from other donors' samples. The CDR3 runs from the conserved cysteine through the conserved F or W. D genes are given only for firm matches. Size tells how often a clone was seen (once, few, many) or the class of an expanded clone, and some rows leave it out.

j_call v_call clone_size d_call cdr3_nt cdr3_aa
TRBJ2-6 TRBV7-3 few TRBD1 TGTGCCAGCAGCCCTACAGGGGGCGGCGAAGCCGGTGCCAACGTCCTGACTTTC CASSPTGGGEAGANVLTF
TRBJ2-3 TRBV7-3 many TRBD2 TGTGCCAGCAGCTTCCAGCGGGGGGCCACAGATACGCAGTATTTT CASSFQRGATDTQYF
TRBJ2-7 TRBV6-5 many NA TGTGCCAGCAGTTACAAGGAGACTCGCTACGAGCAGTACTTC CASSYKETRYEQYF
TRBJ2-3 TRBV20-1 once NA TGCAGTGCTAGAGACAGAGCGGGTGCTACAGATACGCAGTATTTT CSARDRAGATDTQYF
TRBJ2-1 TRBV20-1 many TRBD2 TGCAGTGCTAGGCGGGGAGCGGGGAGCTCCTACAATGAGCAGTTCTTC CSARRGAGSSYNEQFF
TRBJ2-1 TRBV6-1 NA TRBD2 TGTGCCAGCACCGGACTAACGGGGGGTAATGAGCAGTTCTTC CASTGLTGGNEQFF
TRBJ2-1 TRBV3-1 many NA TGTGCCAGCAGCCGACGGTCCAATGAGCAGTTCTTC CASSRRSNEQFF
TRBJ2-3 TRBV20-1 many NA TGCAGTGCTAGAGGCCGGGACACCAACACAGATACGCAGTATTTT CSARGRDTNTDTQYF
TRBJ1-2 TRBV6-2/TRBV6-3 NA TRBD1 TGTGCCAGCATTACAGCAGGGGGCCGTGGCTACATCTTC CASITAGGRGYIF
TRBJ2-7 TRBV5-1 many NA TGCGCCAGCAGCTTGGTGGGCGGCGAGCAGTACTTC CASSLVGGEQYF
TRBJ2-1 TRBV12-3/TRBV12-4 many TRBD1 TGTGCCAGCAGTTTCCCGGGACAGGGGTCCTACAATGAGCAGTTCTTC CASSFPGQGSYNEQFF
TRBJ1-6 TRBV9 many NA TGTGCCAGCACCCCGGACATTTATGCCGGGGGCCCAAATTCACCCCTCCACTTT CASTPDIYAGGPNSPLHF
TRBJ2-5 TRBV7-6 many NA TGTGCCAGCAGCTTAGCAGTCAGGGGATTAGAAGGGACCCAGTACTTC CASSLAVRGLEGTQYF
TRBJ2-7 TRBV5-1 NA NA TGCGCCAGCAGATTAGAGAGGGGACCTAACTACGAGCAGTACTTC CASRLERGPNYEQYF
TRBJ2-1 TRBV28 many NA TGTGCCAGCCTACCAGTACGGGGCAGCTCCTACAATGAGCAGTTCTTC CASLPVRGSSYNEQFF